This T cell receptor beta chain appears in the sequencing data of a study of T cells in Graves' hyperthyroidism and ophthalmopathy (dated by TCRdb to the late 2010s). About the investigation overall: Peripheral blood samples were taken at the time of initial diagnosis, prior to any treatment. TCR V-J signatures able to tell the groups apart were searched for in a discovery cohort of approximately 95 patients, of whom over 40 had Graves' ophthalmopathy and 57 had stable Graves' hyperthyroidism. Prospective prediction of ophthalmopathy was tested in an independent validation cohort consisting of 18 hyperthyroidism patients and more than 15 patients who later progressed to ophthalmopathy. The approximately 90 discovery patients were divided at random into training and test sets in a 7:3 ratio. Thyroid tissue and blood T-cell repertoires from several Graves' hyperthyroidism patients were also compared in the study. Once sampling was done, hyperthyroidism patients were given methimazole at a starting dose of 30 mg daily, whereas ophthalmopathy patients were given high-dose intravenous methylprednisolone. According to the paper, TCR Vbeta CDR3 sequencing was carried out on approximately 140 peripheral blood samples, which came from under 50 ophthalmopathy, roughly 75 hyperthyroidism and around 17 progressor patients. Broader findings and caveats from the paper: Most expanded thyroid clonotypes (frequency above 0.001) were also detected in blood, a finding suggesting that blood repertoires may reflect thyroid immune responses. A model built on a 13 V-J signature distinguished ophthalmopathy from stable hyperthyroidism, reaching approximately 89% sensitivity and approximately 83% specificity in cross-validation and 80%/75% in testing. During validation, the model predicted progression to ophthalmopathy a median of approximately 6 months ahead of onset, with approximately 70% sensitivity and roughly 72% specificity. No statistical method was used to fix the sample size in advance, and group allocation was not hidden from the investigators.

Regarding this clonotype: Its antigen target is currently unknown. A junction end diverges from the germline sequence, so it may reflect a read error.

Stable Graves' hyperthyroidism was defined as no progression to ophthalmopathy during 18 months of follow-up. Hyperthyroidism patients were aged 18 to 65 years and newly diagnosed, with disease duration of less than 2 months. Exclusion was applied to patients with uncontrolled infections, other autoimmune diseases, pregnancy or lactation. Clinical symptoms, serum thyroxine and TRAb, thyroid ultrasound, and orbital computed tomography formed the basis for the diagnoses. Ficoll-Paque density gradient centrifugation was used to isolate PBMCs from 8.5 to 10 ml of fresh peripheral blood. Trizol reagent was used to extract total RNA, and RNA quality was then checked on an Agilent 2100 Bioanalyzer. The TCR beta CDR3 regions were amplified from the RNA transcripts. For the first round of RT-PCR on the TCR CDR3, the HTBI primer set was used together with the Qiagen OneStep RT-PCR kit. Libraries were constructed in a second round of multiplex PCR, after which size selection and purification were performed. The libraries were sequenced on an Illumina HiSeq2000 using paired-end 100 bp reads. In the original analysis: Raw data were processed with SOAPnuke, discarding reads with adapters, uncalled bases, mean Phred below 15, or no exact constant-primer or identifier match. High-quality paired reads were merged using COPE v1.2.5, and each unique nucleotide sequence was defined as a clonotype. MiTCR v1.1 was used to align clonotypes to the IMGT TRBV, TRBD and TRBJ reference segments. The analysis was restricted to V-J combinations with a frequency above 0.0001, which together covered just over 99% of the repertoires. The TCS score was defined as the ratio of F50 (clonal expansion) to E x V (chaos), calculated using BLOSUM62-based TCRdist between CDR3 peptides within each V-J. Welch's t-statistics and random forest reduced several hundred V-J features to 13, which were used in a naive Bayes classifier (R e1071). TCRdb trimmed public reads at Q25 via fastp, called clones via MiXCR and kept in-frame beta chains. CDR3 protein sequences are deduplicated, and each keeps its most common genes and DNA. For this entry, the V and J calls and clone size follow TCRdb and not the study's own pipeline. The sample contains 350,000 or so distinct CDR3 sequences, 18% of them found a single time. Of the sample, approximately 54% is held by the ten largest clones.

The sequencing sample was made of blood. The TCR sequence derives from a woman between 50 and 59 years old with Graves' hyperthyroidism.

The sequence in DNA is TGTGCTAGCAGTTTAACGTTACGGGACTCTGGAAACACCATATATTTT. It translates as CASSLTLRDSGNTIYF. The rearrangement combines TRBV6-1 with TRBJ1-3, with the D gene uncertain. The CDR3 goes from the cysteine to the phenylalanine over 16 residues. Of the read, only the CDR3 DNA is kept; its 48 bases are in frame from base 1. According to the germline V gene, CDR1 reads MNHNS and CDR2 reads SASEGT.